This T cell receptor beta chain was captured by sequencing in a study of radiotherapy plus CTLA-4 blockade in lung cancer. Trimming cost V 1 base and J 2 bases, with 5 bases left between them. The CDR3 is made up of 13 amino acids. Germline V gene lookup returns CDR1 MNHEY and CDR2 SMNVEV (reference sequence). Sequencing was performed with immunoSEQ multiplex PCR; in TCRdb, only in-frame clones are kept and a portion is missing. Of tens of thousands of clones detected, 70% to 80% appear once; the ten largest clones hold 15% to 20%. This rearrangement joins TRBV27 to TRBJ1-1, with D unresolved. This TCR came from a human donor with non-small cell lung cancer that progressed on radiotherapy plus ipilimumab. The specimen was peripheral blood, collected from a patient treated with radiotherapy plus ipilimumab. The CDR3 protein is CASSLFRNTEAFF. In DNA form, the CDR3 reads TGTGCCAGCAGTTTATTCAGAAACACTGAAGCTTTCTTT.